The text below deals with one T cell receptor beta chain. The CDR3 runs 14 residues. Germline CDR1 ENHRY, CDR2 SYGVKD. V dropped 7 bases and J dropped 4 bases, with 16 bases sitting between them. The entry originates in a study of cytomegalovirus exposure and HLA in healthy donors. 60 Vbeta and 13 Jbeta primers were used in PCR. TCRdb's copy holds only in-frame clones and misses some; the assay was immunoSEQ multiplex PCR. The sample has some 160,000 clones, 77% seen once. The clonotype comes from a woman in her 30s in good health and CMV-seronegative. The sequenced sample consisted of PBMCs. The V gene is TRBV10-3, the J gene TRBJ1-1; the D gene is possibly TRBD1 (5 bases). Here the CDR3 DNA reads TGTGCCATCACCGAACGGGGGGAGGGCACTGAAGCTTTCTTT. As protein: CAITERGEGTEAFF.